This is a list of T cell receptor beta chains from one sample in a study of cytomegalovirus exposure and HLA in healthy donors. Method: immunoSEQ multiplex PCR; TCRdb's copy keeps in-frame clones and lacks some. The table includes over 90,000 clones, more than 65% detected once. Sequencing was performed on PBMCs. The receptors were gathered from a woman under 30 in good health and CMV-seropositive. Both conserved end residues are part of each CDR3. A D gene is named only where the DNA matches it firmly. Clone size, where shown, is once, few, many, or a class for clones that have expanded.

J gene,V gene,clone size,D gene,CDR3 protein,CDR3 DNA
TRBJ2-1,TRBV5-6,few,TRBD1,CASSHRDSWFF,TGTGCCAGCAGCCACCGGGACAGTTGGTTCTTC
TRBJ2-1,TRBV7-9,.,.,CASSVSGGFYNEQFF,TGTGCCAGCAGCGTCTCCGGCGGTTTCTACAATGAGCAGTTCTTC
TRBJ2-1,TRBV6-5,.,TRBD1,CASSYLTVGTGQEQFF,TGTGCCAGCAGTTACCTAACGGTTGGGACAGGCCAAGAGCAGTTCTTC
TRBJ2-3,TRBV5-1,.,.,CASSFSRGLDTQYF,TGCGCCAGCAGCTTCTCTAGAGGGCTAGATACGCAGTATTTT
TRBJ2-7,TRBV19,.,.,CASSIVGYRSSYEQYF,TGTGCCAGTAGTATAGTGGGGTACAGGTCCTCCTACGAGCAGTACTTC
TRBJ1-3,TRBV29-1,.,TRBD1,CSVETWTGSYSGNTIYF,TGCAGCGTTGAAACTTGGACAGGGTCTTACTCTGGAAACACCATATATTTT
TRBJ2-7,TRBV6-5,.,.,CASSYLGAGYEQYF,TGTGCCAGCAGTTACTTAGGTGCGGGCTACGAGCAGTACTTC
TRBJ1-5,TRBV4-1,few,.,CASSQIHLGQPQHF,TGCGCCAGCAGCCAAATACACCTCGGGCAGCCCCAGCATTTT
TRBJ2-2,TRBV11-3,.,.,CASSLDLFGSPRPGELFF,TGTGCCAGCAGCTTAGATCTGTTCGGGAGCCCGAGGCCCGGGGAGCTGTTTTTT
TRBJ1-4,TRBV6-1,.,TRBD1,CASSETLTGLELFF,TGTGCCAGCAGTGAAACACTGACAGGGTTGGAACTGTTTTTT
TRBJ1-2,TRBV5-1,.,.,CASSRGHLENYGYTF,TGCGCCAGCAGTCGGGGACACCTCGAGAACTATGGCTACACCTTC
TRBJ1-5,TRBV27,few,.,CASSPTRGQPQHF,TGTGCCAGCAGCCCGACAAGGGGTCAGCCCCAGCATTTT
TRBJ1-1,TRBV5-1,.,.,CASSPGGAGSGNAFF,TGCGCCAGCAGCCCGGGCGGCGCCGGGTCAGGGAATGCTTTCTTT
TRBJ2-7,TRBV9,.,TRBD2,CASSVATSALYEQYF,TGTGCCAGCAGCGTAGCGACTAGCGCCCTTTACGAGCAGTACTTC
TRBJ1-1,TRBV29-1,once,TRBD1,CSVQGAGNTEAFF,TGCAGCGTGCAGGGGGCGGGAAATACTGAAGCTTTCTTT
TRBJ2-7,TRBV28,.,TRBD1,CASSPGTGSFNEQYF,TGTGCCAGCAGTCCAGGGACAGGGAGTTTCAACGAGCAGTACTTC
TRBJ2-7,TRBV27,.,.,CASRERGGRGYEQYF,TGTGCCAGCAGAGAAAGGGGGGGCCGGGGCTACGAGCAGTACTTC
TRBJ2-1,TRBV28,.,.,CASSLAPLPSYNEQFF,TGTGCCAGCAGTTTGGCCCCCCTCCCCTCCTACAATGAGCAGTTCTTC
TRBJ1-4,TRBV27,.,.,CASSSQAGQRGFNEKLFF,TGTGCCAGCAGTTCCCAAGCAGGACAGAGGGGTTTCAATGAAAAACTGTTTTTT
TRBJ2-7,TRBV6-5,.,.,CASSYSRDISYEQYF,TGTGCCAGCAGTTACTCGAGGGACATCTCCTACGAGCAGTACTTC
TRBJ2-7,TRBV27,.,TRBD2,CASTEAGAVHEQYF,TGTGCCAGCACTGAAGCGGGAGCAGTCCACGAGCAGTACTTC
TRBJ2-1,TRBV7-2,.,.,CASSLVGAEPQFF,TGTGCCAGCAGCTTAGTTGGAGCGGAACCTCAGTTCTTC
TRBJ2-1,TRBV4-3,once,.,CASSRLSAGNNEQFF,TGCGCCAGCAGCCGACTGTCGGCAGGGAACAATGAGCAGTTCTTC
TRBJ1-2,TRBV28,.,.,CASRSTGSAGYTF,TGTGCCAGCAGATCTACAGGGAGTGCTGGCTACACCTTC
TRBJ2-2,TRBV28,.,TRBD1,CAHTGGAVGELFF,TGTGCCCACACAGGGGGCGCGGTCGGGGAGCTGTTTTTT
TRBJ1-5,TRBV5-5,.,.,CASSLGSWYSNQPQHF,TGTGCCAGCAGCTTGGGCAGTTGGTATAGCAATCAGCCCCAGCATTTT
TRBJ2-3,TRBV10-1,.,TRBD2,CASSDRGGATDTQYF,TGCGCCAGCAGCGATCGCGGGGGGGCGACAGATACGCAGTATTTT
TRBJ2-2,TRBV7-6,few,.,CASSLALSGTGELFF,TGTGCCAGCAGCTTAGCCCTCTCGGGCACCGGGGAGCTGTTTTTT
TRBJ2-5,TRBV5-1,few,.,CASSLASGGQGTQYF,TGCGCCAGCAGCTTGGCTAGCGGGGGACAGGGGACCCAGTACTTC
TRBJ1-4,TRBV7-6,once,TRBD1,CASSSMTGPSEKLFF,TGTGCCAGCAGCTCCATGACAGGGCCGAGTGAAAAACTGTTTTTT
TRBJ2-7,TRBV6-6,.,.,CASRRFRGEQYF,TGTGCCAGCAGACGATTCAGGGGAGAGCAGTACTTC
TRBJ2-7,TRBV15,.,TRBD1,CATSSGGQGLYEQYF,TGTGCCACCAGCAGTGGGGGACAGGGTCTATACGAGCAGTACTTC
TRBJ2-1,TRBV19,.,.,CASGTDYNEQFF,TGTGCCAGCGGGACTGACTACAATGAGCAGTTCTTC
TRBJ1-1,TRBV7-2,.,.,CASSLRSLTAANTEAFF,TGTGCCAGCAGCTTAAGGTCCCTCACAGCGGCCAACACTGAAGCTTTCTTT
TRBJ2-3,TRBV5-1,.,TRBD1,CASSASGTGVGTDTQYF,TGCGCCAGCAGCGCCTCCGGGACAGGGGTGGGTACAGATACGCAGTATTTT
TRBJ1-1,TRBV11-3,.,.,CASSLGGQYTEAFF,TGTGCCAGCAGCTTAGGTGGACAGTACACCGAAGCTTTCTTT
TRBJ1-1,TRBV11-3,.,.,CASSLDETVNTEAFF,TGTGCCAGCAGCTTAGATGAGACAGTGAACACTGAAGCTTTCTTT
TRBJ2-3,TRBV5-1,.,TRBD2,CASSFGLAGNTDTQYF,TGCGCCAGCAGCTTCGGACTAGCGGGGAACACAGATACGCAGTATTTT
TRBJ1-5,TRBV13,.,.,CASSFGGSGNQPQHF,TGTGCCAGCAGCTTCGGGGGTAGTGGCAATCAGCCCCAGCATTTT
TRBJ1-6,TRBV6-4,.,.,CARKITSSYNSPLHF,TGTGCCAGAAAGATAACAAGCTCCTATAATTCACCCCTCCACTTT
TRBJ2-7,TRBV11-2,.,TRBD2,CASSWTSGTSYEQYF,TGTGCCAGCAGCTGGACTAGCGGGACCTCCTACGAGCAGTACTTC
TRBJ2-1,TRBV6-5,.,.,CASSYASNNEQFF,TGTGCCAGCAGCTACGCTAGCAACAATGAGCAGTTCTTC
TRBJ1-2,TRBV5-1,.,.,CASKEGLDLGKPGYTF,TGCGCCAGCAAGGAGGGCCTAGATTTGGGGAAACCTGGCTACACCTTC
TRBJ2-3,TRBV5-1,few,TRBD1,CASSLRQGGADTQYF,TGCGCCAGCAGCTTGAGACAGGGGGGAGCAGATACGCAGTATTTT
TRBJ1-1,TRBV28,.,.,CASSLGGGGWNTEAFF,TGTGCCAGCAGTTTGGGCGGCGGGGGTTGGAACACTGAAGCTTTCTTT
TRBJ2-1,TRBV2,.,TRBD2,CASSPSSGRVSRHNEQFF,TGTGCCAGCAGTCCTTCTAGCGGGAGGGTCTCTAGGCACAATGAGCAGTTCTTC
TRBJ1-1,TRBV27,once,.,CASSFSLLNTEAFF,TGTGCCAGCAGTTTTTCCCTGTTGAACACTGAAGCTTTCTTT
TRBJ2-3,TRBV13,.,TRBD2,CASSPRLAGGLDTQYF,TGTGCCAGCAGCCCCCGTTTAGCGGGAGGTTTAGATACGCAGTATTTT
TRBJ1-1,TRBV2,.,.,CASSPRGNTEAFF,TGTGCCAGCAGTCCTAGGGGGAACACTGAAGCTTTCTTT
TRBJ2-1,TRBV4-3,.,TRBD2,CASSQDWAGGASSYNEQFF,TGCGCCAGCAGCCAAGATTGGGCGGGAGGGGCTAGCTCCTACAATGAGCAGTTCTTC
TRBJ2-1,TRBV29-1,.,TRBD2,CSVEVLGLAGWFF,TGCAGCGTTGAAGTCCTCGGACTAGCGGGGTGGTTCTTC
TRBJ1-1,TRBV7-9,.,.,CASSLDRVNTEAFF,TGTGCCAGCAGCTTAGACAGGGTGAACACTGAAGCTTTCTTT
TRBJ2-2,TRBV12-5,few,.,CASAPTGSNTGELFF,TGTGCTAGTGCCCCGACAGGAAGTAACACCGGGGAGCTGTTTTTT
TRBJ2-1,TRBV28,.,TRBD2,CASSTKREGSHNEQFF,TGTGCCAGCAGTACTAAGCGGGAGGGCTCCCACAATGAGCAGTTCTTC
TRBJ1-3,TRBV27,.,.,CASSPLTGLSGNTIYF,TGTGCCAGCAGTCCCCTCACAGGCCTCTCTGGAAACACCATATATTTT
TRBJ1-2,TRBV6-1,.,TRBD1,CASRDRFGYGYTF,TGTGCCAGCAGGGACAGGTTCGGCTATGGCTACACCTTC
TRBJ2-3,TRBV7-6,.,.,CASSLEYSADTQYF,TGTGCCAGCAGCTTAGAGTATAGCGCAGATACGCAGTATTTT
TRBJ2-1,TRBV6-5,.,.,CASSFNRNEQFF,TGTGCCAGCAGTTTTAATAGAAATGAGCAGTTCTTC
TRBJ2-7,TRBV5-1,.,.,CASSLGGLNSYEQYF,TGCGCCAGCAGCTTGGGAGGACTAAATTCCTACGAGCAGTACTTC